This TCR beta chain was sequenced during a study of cytomegalovirus exposure and HLA in healthy donors. In the PCR, 60 Vbeta and 13 Jbeta primers were used. Libraries were prepared by immunoSEQ multiplex PCR; TCRdb keeps only in-frame clonotypes and omits some of them. This table has some 130,000 clones, less than 10% appearing once. A word on this clone: Antigen specificity is unknown. One junction end does not reproduce the germline sequence, and a read error may be involved.

CDR3 size: 16 residues. From germline, CDR1 is SGHRS and CDR2 YFSETQ. Study results and caveats: Cytomegalovirus-associated status was assigned to 164 TCR beta chains. In an earlier analysis, most TCR beta V segments were productive about 90% or about 30% of the time. The only immune exposure information that was available was CMV serostatus.

The sequence came from a man over 45 in good health and CMV-seronegative. The J gene is TRBJ2-3, the V gene TRBV5-1; TRBD2 agrees at 11 bases. Sequenced material: PBMCs. CDR3 sequence: CASRLVGTSGTDAQYF. The CDR3 coding sequence is TGCGCCAGCAGGCTGGTTGGGACTAGCGGCACAGATGCGCAGTATTTT.